This T cell receptor beta chain appears in the sequencing data of a study of blood T cell repertoires in COVID-19. V lost 0 bases and J lost 0, with 8 bases in between. The CDR3 has 15 residues. In germline, CDR1 is SGHRS, CDR2 YFSETQ. Original handling: From reference gene primer amplification, estimates of nucleated cell counts were derived. Using immunoSEQ multiplex PCR, the repertoire was profiled, and TCRdb retains in-frame clones only, with some absent. Clonal size and the V and J genes are those of that table, whereas D and trimming came from the DNA. This table has around 50,000 clones, about 90% appearing once.

The chain recombines TRBV5-1 with TRBJ2-3; D gene unclear. The sequence derives from a man aged 70 or older with active COVID-19. The sequenced sample was peripheral blood. The CDR3 here is CASSLARGSTDTQYF. The DNA of the CDR3 is TGCGCCAGCAGCTTGGCTCGCGGTAGCACAGATACGCAGTATTTT.